This T cell receptor (beta chain) came from a study of cytomegalovirus exposure and HLA in healthy donors. Notes on the study in general: A later analysis reportedly found fewer N-insertions in an Asian-associated ancestry cluster than the roughly 670-donor mean. A few V segments could not be told apart, such as TRBV6-2 and TRBV6-3, and were left out. Rarity held for most TCR sequences, but there were some public TCRs that occurred in many donors.

As for this clone: What it binds is unknown.

PCR used 60 Vbeta primers and 13 Jbeta primers. Profiling relied on immunoSEQ multiplex PCR, and the TCRdb table lists in-frame clones only, not all of them. The sample has about 160,000 clones, just under 80% seen once. Trimming cost V 0 bases and J 0 bases, with 2 bases left between them. The germline CDR1 and CDR2 sequences are MNHEY and SMNVEV (reference sequence). CDR3 length: 13 residues. The chain combines TRBV27 with TRBJ1-2, with unresolved D. Sequencing input: PBMCs. This clonotype originated in a young man in good health and CMV-seropositive. The CDR3 loop is CASSLSTNYGYTF. The CDR3 nucleotides read TGTGCCAGCAGTTTATCTACTAACTATGGCTACACCTTC.